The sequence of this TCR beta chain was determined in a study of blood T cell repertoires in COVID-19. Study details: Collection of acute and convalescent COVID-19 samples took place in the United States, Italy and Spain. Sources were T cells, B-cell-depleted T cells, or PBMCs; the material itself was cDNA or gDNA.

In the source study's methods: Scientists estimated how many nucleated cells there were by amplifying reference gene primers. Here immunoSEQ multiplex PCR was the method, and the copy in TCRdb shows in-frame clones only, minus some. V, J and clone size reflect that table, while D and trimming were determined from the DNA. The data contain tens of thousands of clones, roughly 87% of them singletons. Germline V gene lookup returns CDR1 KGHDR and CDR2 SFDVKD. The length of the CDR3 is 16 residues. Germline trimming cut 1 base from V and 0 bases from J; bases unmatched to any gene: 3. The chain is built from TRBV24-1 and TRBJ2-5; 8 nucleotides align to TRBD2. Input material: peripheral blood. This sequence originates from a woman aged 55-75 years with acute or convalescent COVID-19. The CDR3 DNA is TGTGCCACCAGTGATTTTCGGGGGGGCCACCAAGAGACCCAGTACTTC. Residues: CATSDFRGGHQETQYF.